Here is one T cell receptor beta chain with its context. The sample is drawn from a study of blood T cells in healthy people across ages. A second PCR, run for about 6 to 11 cycles, used a sample-barcoded 5' primer plus a J-beta primer mix. Each CDR3 protein gets one entry after TCRdb re-called the 5' RACE reads with MiXCR. The data show around 1,000,000 distinct CDR3 sequences, under 30% seen once. Germline lookup yields CDR1 SGHAT and CDR2 FQNNGV. The V and J ends lost 0 bases and 0 bases respectively, with 9 bases between them. The CDR3 covers 15 residues. These data also featured in a second study, about T cells of mothers and their children.

The chain couples TRBV11-2 to TRBJ2-7; the D is unclear. The TCR comes from a girl aged 2 to 10 in good health. Sequenced input: blood. CDR3 in DNA: TGTGCCAGCAGCTTAGAGCAGTTATACTCCTACGAGCAGTACTTC. Translation gives CASSLEQLYSYEQYF.